Below, 14 T cell receptor beta chains from the same sample are listed, as sequenced in a study of Graves' ophthalmopathy and Graves' hyperthyroidism. The study amplified TCR beta CDR3 regions using RNA transcripts. HTBI-primed RT-PCR formed the first round, and a multiplex PCR formed the second. TCRdb ran MiXCR on the multiplex PCR reads and lists one entry per CDR3 protein. The sample holds under 800,000 distinct CDR3 sequences, 20% to 25% seen once. Sequenced sample: peripheral blood. These receptors came from a young woman with stable Graves' hyperthyroidism. Some clones in this sample may be carry-over from other donors' samples.

This clonotype was picked up many times. The V gene is TRBV30, the J gene TRBJ1-2; D call uncertain. The CDR3 is 14 residues long. Germline CDR1 GTSNPN, CDR2 SVGIG (reference sequence). With 4 bases removed from V and 0 bases from J, the gap between germline ends came to 12 bases. CDR3 coding DNA: TGTGCCTGGAACCAGAGACAAGCTAACTATGGCTACACCTTC. Its translation is CAWNQRQANYGYTF.

This clonotype was recorded many times. The chain carries TRBV6-1 and TRBJ1-1; no firm D call. CDR3 length: 13 amino acids. Trimming left V 6 bases short and J 6 bases short, with 14 bases between. Germline loops: CDR1 MNHNS, CDR2 SASEGT. The CDR3, as DNA: TGTGCCAGCAGCGATTACGACACGGCTGAAGCTTTCTTT. This codes for CASSDYDTAEAFF.

This clonotype was detected many times. V and J are TRBV6-2 or TRBV6-3 and TRBJ2-7, with no clear D. This CDR3 spans 13 amino acids. Between the trimmed V and J ends, which lost 2 bases and 4 bases, there was a span of 9 bases. CDR1 is MNHEY, CDR2 SVGEGT, per germline. CDR3 sequence reads: CASSYEARYEQYF. The DNA of the CDR3 is TGTGCCAGCAGTTACGAGGCAAGATACGAGCAGTACTTC.

Ten or more counts support this clonotype. The chain recombines TRBV6-1 with TRBJ1-5; weak D call: TRBD1 (5 bases). The germline V gene has CDR1 MNHNS and CDR2 SASEGT. Trimming pared 3 bases from V and 2 bases from J, leaving 11 bases between. CDR3 length equals 15 residues. The CDR3 here is CASSEGPSGNQPQHF. The CDR3 coding sequence is TGTGCCAGCAGTGAGGGACCTTCGGGCAATCAGCCCCAGCATTTT.

This clonotype was found a few times. This rearrangement joins TRBV30 to TRBJ2-5, with 8 bases matching TRBD2. The CDR3 extends over 15 amino acids. Germline CDR1 and CDR2: GTSNPN and SVGIG (reference sequence). J was trimmed by 5 bases and V by 0 bases; bases with no gene match: 8. CDR3 sequence: CAWSVWRGVFETQYF. CDR3 DNA: TGTGCCTGGAGTGTGTGGCGGGGGGTTTTTGAGACCCAGTACTTC.

At least ten counts were recorded for this clonotype. The chain couples TRBV12-3 or TRBV12-4 to TRBJ1-6; no firm D call. There are 17 residues in the CDR3. The V end was cut by 6 bases, the J end by 0 bases, with 15 bases between. CDR3 DNA: TGTGCCAGCAGCCCGTCAGAATTGAGCTCCTATAATTCACCCCTCCACTTT. Protein: CASSPSELSSYNSPLHF.

CDR3 nucleotides: TGTGCCTGGATCCCGAGACAGGGCCGTAGGGCCTATGGCTACACCTTC. The encoded protein is CAWIPRQGRRAYGYTF. The rearrangement links TRBV30 to TRBJ1-2, with 7 bases fitting TRBD1. Trimming took 4 bases from V and 4 from J; bases not matched to a gene: 15. Germline lookup yields CDR1 GTSNPN and CDR2 SVGIG (reference sequence). The CDR3 contains 16 residues.

This clonotype showed up many times. The J gene is TRBJ1-5, the V gene TRBV25-1, with D possibly being TRBD1 (5 bases). The CDR3 runs to 13 residues. The germline V and J ends were trimmed by 4 bases and 7 bases, with 11 bases remaining between them. Per the germline V gene, CDR1 is MGHDK and CDR2 is SYGVNS. The CDR3 DNA is TGTGCCAGCAGTGGGGGGGAGAGGCAGCCCCAGCATTTT. It is translated as CASSGGERQPQHF.

V usage is TRBV20-1 and J usage is TRBJ2-2; 7 positions agree with TRBD2. Trimming cost V 1 base and J 1 base; bases outside gene matches: 6. CDR3 length: 16 residues. Germline-derived CDR1 and CDR2 are DFQATT and SNEGSKA (reference sequence). CDR3 DNA: TGCAGTGCTAGAGTGGTGGGCGGGGGGAACACCGGGGAGCTGTTTTTT. This sequence encodes CSARVVGGGNTGELFF.

Only a few counts were recorded for this clonotype. The V and J genes are TRBV18 and TRBJ1-2, with 10 bases aligning to TRBD1. From germline, CDR1 is KGHSH and CDR2 LQKENI. Trimming took 5 bases from V and 4 from J; bases not matched to a gene: 7. The CDR3 is 15 residues long. The DNA for the CDR3 is TGTGCCAGCTCAACAGGACAGGGGGAGATCTATGGCTACACCTTC. Translating gives CASSTGQGEIYGYTF.

The chain links TRBV12-3 or TRBV12-4 to TRBJ2-2, with 9 bases identical to TRBD2. The V and J ends lost 3 bases and 5 bases, in that order; junction bases with no gene match: 1. The CDR3 sequence is 14 residues long. CDR3 loop: CASSFTSGTGELFF. CDR3 DNA sequence: TGTGCCAGCAGTTTTACTAGCGGGACCGGGGAGCTGTTTTTT.

Many counts were recorded for this clonotype. The chain is built from TRBV28 and TRBJ2-7, with 11 bases identical to TRBD2. Looked up from germline, CDR1 is MDHEN and CDR2 is SYDVKM. The CDR3 is made up of 16 amino acids. V dropped 5 bases and J dropped 3; count of bases not matched to a gene: 9. In DNA form, the CDR3 reads TGTGCCAGCAGTATCCAACTAGCGGGAGTCGGCTACGAGCAGTACTTC. The encoded protein is CASSIQLAGVGYEQYF.

This clonotype was seen repeatedly, ten times or more. V and J are TRBV9 and TRBJ2-2; 10 bases line up with TRBD2. Germline CDR1 is SGDLS and CDR2 is YYNGEE. The J segment lost 5 bases and the V segment lost 0 bases, leaving 7 bases of the junction unmatched. The CDR3 extends over 17 amino acids. DNA for the CDR3: TGTGCCAGCAGCGTAGAGTCAAGCGGGAGGGCGACCGGGGAGCTGTTTTTT. Translating gives CASSVESSGRATGELFF.

V is TRBV5-1 and J is TRBJ1-2; 9 bases agree with TRBD1. In germline, CDR1 is SGHRS, CDR2 YFSETQ. The CDR3 is made up of 15 amino acids. The junction had 6 bases not matched to a gene; V was cut back by 3 bases and J by 3 bases. Here the CDR3 DNA reads TGCGCCAGCAGCTCCCGGGACAGGGCGGACTATGGCTACACCTTC. Amino acids: CASSSRDRADYGYTF.